Following are 20 T cell receptor beta chains from one sample sequenced in a study of post-analysis software for immune sequencing data. For these TCRs, the target antigens are not known. Study results and caveats: Included in a set of roughly 5 TRBV segments more frequent in patients than controls were TRBV5-6, TRBV5-1 and TRBV20-1.

Libraries were made from TCR beta cDNA, and they carried unique molecular identifiers. TCRdb reprocessed the PCR reads via MiXCR and lists one record per CDR3 protein. The repertoire holds approximately 460,000 distinct CDR3 sequences, roughly 45% seen once, with 12% in the top ten. The sequencing input was blood. Receptor source: a girl aged 5-17 years with multiple sclerosis.

This clonotype has more than one count but fewer than ten. The chain carries TRBV5-1 and TRBJ1-1, with no clear D. Germline values: CDR1 SGHRS, CDR2 YFSETQ. This CDR3 contains 14 residues. V lost 3 bases to trimming and J lost 1 base, with 10 bases between them. The CDR3 region has the DNA TGCGCCAGCAGCTCCCGGGATCCGAACACTGAAGCTTTCTTT. Residues: CASSSRDPNTEAFF.

In its sample, this clonotype was seen many times. The V gene is TRBV6-6, the J gene TRBJ2-1; tentatively, D is TRBD1 or TRBD2 (5 bases each). V was clipped by 8 bases and J by 8 bases, with 16 bases between them. CDR3 length: 13 amino acids. The germline CDR1 and CDR2 sequences are MNHNY and SVGAGI (reference sequence). The CDR3 is CASRDRLVDEQFF. The DNA of the CDR3 is TGTGCCAGCCGGGACCGCCTCGTGGATGAGCAGTTCTTC.

V and J are TRBV29-1 and TRBJ1-1; D perhaps matches TRBD1 (6 bases). Deletions cut 2 bases from V and 3 bases from J, with 13 bases between. CDR1 and CDR2 (germline): SQVTM, ANQGSEA. The CDR3 sequence is 14 residues long. For the CDR3, the DNA is TGCAGCGTTGAAATCGGCAGGGGAGACACTGAAGCTTTCTTT. This encodes CSVEIGRGDTEAFF.

This rearrangement joins TRBV5-1 to TRBJ2-1; D is unresolved. The length of the CDR3 is 15 residues. Trimming took 0 bases from V and 5 from J, leaving 12 bases between them. Germline V gene sequence: CDR1 SGHRS, CDR2 YFSETQ. For the CDR3, the DNA is TGCGCCAGCAGCTTGGGACCGTCGATTGACAATGAGCAGTTCTTC. It codes for CASSLGPSIDNEQFF.

The gene calls are TRBV29-1 and TRBJ1-2; D call uncertain. CDR1 and CDR2 from the germline V gene are SQVTM and ANQGSEA. The ends were cut back, 5 bases at V and 6 bases at J, with 10 bases in the middle. The CDR3 runs to 11 residues. CDR3 amino acids: CSVFRRNGYTF. Written as DNA, the CDR3 is TGCAGCGTTTTCCGCCGCAATGGCTACACCTTC. Combining the CDR3 with reference TRBV29-1 and TRBJ1-2 gives the whole variable domain SAVISQKPSRDICQRGTSLTIQCQVDSQVTMMFWYRQQPGQSLTLIATANQGSEATYESGFVIDKFPISRPNLTFSTLTVSNMSPEDSSIYLCSVFRRNGYTFGSGTRLTVV.

This chain links TRBV18 with TRBJ2-1; TRBD2 agrees at 12 bases. The CDR3 totals 15 residues. From germline, CDR1 is KGHSH and CDR2 LQKENI. Trimming cost V 3 bases and J 6 bases; bases outside gene matches: 3. The CDR3 protein is CASSPRTSGINEQFF. The CDR3 DNA sequence: TGTGCCAGCTCACCTCGGACTAGCGGGATCAATGAGCAGTTCTTC.

This clonotype was observed a handful of times. The CDR3 DNA reads TGTGCCAGCAGTTCCGAGGGGGTGACAGGTGTTAGGGAGCAGTACTTC. Translation gives CASSSEGVTGVREQYF. The chain couples TRBV7-3 to TRBJ2-7, with a tentative D call TRBD1 (6 bases). The CDR3 is 16 residues long. The germline CDR1 and CDR2 sequences are SGHTA and FQGTGA. V gave up 6 bases and J gave up 7 bases, with 25 bases separating them.

As to this clonotype: One end of the junction does not line up with germline, which may come from a read error. The chain combines TRBV29-1 with TRBJ2-3; weak D call: TRBD1 (5 bases). Per germline, CDR1 SQVTM and CDR2 ANQGSEA. The CDR3 loop spans 13 amino acids. The CDR3 coding sequence is TGCAGCGTTGAGGCGTCGCGCAGGGATACGCGGTATTTT. This codes for CSVEASRRDTRYF.

V is TRBV27 and J is TRBJ1-5; 12 bases agree with TRBD1. After removal of 6 bases from V and 6 bases from J, the junction contained 12 bases not matched to a gene. From germline, CDR1 is MNHEY and CDR2 SMNVEV (reference sequence). CDR3 length: 17 residues. CDR3: CASSLPLRDRGRQPQHF. The DNA for the CDR3 is TGTGCCAGCAGCTTACCTTTGCGGGACAGGGGGCGTCAGCCCCAGCATTTT.

This clonotype turned up a few times. The chain uses TRBV20-1 and TRBJ2-1; TRBD2 matches at 8 bases. Germline loops: CDR1 DFQATT, CDR2 SNEGSKA (reference sequence). The CDR3 consists of 17 residues. J gave up 3 bases and V 0 bases, and 10 bases lay outside the gene matches. The CDR3 DNA follows: TGCAGTGCTAGAGAGGGGTCCGGGACTAGATTCTACAATGAGCAGTTCTTC. Its protein product is CSAREGSGTRFYNEQFF.

A single count supports this clonotype. This CDR3 is CASSLTQGVYGYTF. The CDR3 region has the DNA TGTGCCAGCAGTCTAACACAGGGCGTCTATGGCTACACCTTC. This sequence joins TRBV28 and TRBJ1-2; TRBD1 is a possible D gene (6 bases). Germline V gene lookup returns CDR1 MDHEN and CDR2 SYDVKM. V lost 5 bases and J lost 4, with 14 bases in between. The CDR3 has 14 amino acids.

This clonotype was seen only a few times. The rearrangement links TRBV4-1 to TRBJ2-3; D perhaps matches TRBD1 (5 bases). The CDR3 covers 14 residues. Trimming stripped 1 base from V and 3 bases from J, with 8 bases between. Looked up from germline, CDR1 is MGHRA and CDR2 is YSYEKL. CDR3 sequence (DNA): TGCGCCAGCAGCCAAGGCAGGGAAACAGATACGCAGTATTTT. Translation gives CASSQGRETDTQYF.

This clonotype was seen only a few times. The genes are TRBV28 and TRBJ2-1, with TRBD2 matching over 9 bases. CDR1 and CDR2 (germline): MDHEN, SYDVKM. The CDR3 is made up of 17 amino acids. The V gene end was trimmed by 3 bases and the J gene end by 7 bases; junction bases not matched to a gene: 13. The CDR3 DNA reads as TGTGCCAGCAGTTTTGGTAGCGGGAGAGGGAGGGGAAATGAGCAGTTCTTC. This encodes CASSFGSGRGRGNEQFF.

The chain recombines TRBV20-1 with TRBJ2-3; 7 positions agree with TRBD2. The ends lost 3 bases at V and 1 base at J; junction bases unmatched: 1. Germline CDR1 is DFQATT and CDR2 is SNEGSKA (reference sequence). The CDR3 loop spans 13 amino acids. CDR3 region: CSASREGTDTQYF. The CDR3 region has the DNA TGCAGTGCTAGTCGGGAGGGCACAGATACGCAGTATTTT.

The chain recombines TRBV4-3 with TRBJ2-1; no definite D call. There are 13 residues in the CDR3. Germline CDR1 and CDR2: LGHNA and YSLEER. V was trimmed by 4 bases and J by 7 bases, leaving 11 bases between them. The CDR3 sequence: CASSPWTGNEQFF. The CDR3 coding sequence is TGCGCCAGCAGCCCATGGACGGGTAATGAGCAGTTCTTC.

V usage is TRBV20-1 and J usage is TRBJ2-7; 7 bases map to TRBD1. Germline lookup yields CDR1 DFQATT and CDR2 SNEGSKA (reference sequence). The CDR3 has 18 amino acids. V shed 5 bases, J shed 0 bases, and the junction held 19 bases outside the gene matches. As DNA, the CDR3 is TGCAGTGCTTCCACACCGGGACAGTTTAAGAGGAACTCCTACGAGCAGTACTTC. This sequence encodes CSASTPGQFKRNSYEQYF.

This rearrangement joins TRBV12-3 or TRBV12-4 to TRBJ2-1; 9 bases match TRBD2. This CDR3 is 16 amino acids long. Trimming took 8 bases from V and 6 from J; bases not matched to a gene: 14. The chain's CDR3 is CASGEAGGPRGNEQFF. DNA for the CDR3: TGTGCCAGCGGGGAGGCGGGAGGGCCTCGGGGCAATGAGCAGTTCTTC.

This clonotype was observed a handful of times. V and J are TRBV29-1 and TRBJ2-1; D is unresolved. The CDR3 contains 11 residues. Looked up from germline, CDR1 is SQVTM and CDR2 is ANQGSEA. V was cut by 7 bases and J by 4 bases, with 8 bases left in between. The CDR3 is CSDYLYNEQFF. The CDR3 DNA reads TGCAGCGATTACTTATACAATGAGCAGTTCTTC.

The J gene is TRBJ2-3, the V gene TRBV9; D could derive from TRBD1 or TRBD2 (5 bases each). V gave up 4 bases and J gave up 0 bases, with 15 bases separating them. Germline V CDR1 and CDR2: SGDLS, YYNGEE. CDR3 length: 16 amino acids. The CDR3: CASSPGPPRSTDTQYF. The CDR3 nucleotides are TGTGCCAGCAGCCCGGGACCTCCTAGGAGCACAGATACGCAGTATTTT.

In this sample, this clonotype turned up many times. The rearrangement uses TRBV20-1 and TRBJ2-7, with D perhaps matching TRBD1 (6 bases). The CDR3 runs 11 residues. Germline V gene sequence: CDR1 DFQATT, CDR2 SNEGSKA (reference sequence). With 2 bases removed from V and 4 bases from J, the gap between germline ends came to 6 bases. The CDR3 DNA reads as TGCAGTGCTAGAACAGGGTACGAGCAGTACTTC. Its translation: CSARTGYEQYF.